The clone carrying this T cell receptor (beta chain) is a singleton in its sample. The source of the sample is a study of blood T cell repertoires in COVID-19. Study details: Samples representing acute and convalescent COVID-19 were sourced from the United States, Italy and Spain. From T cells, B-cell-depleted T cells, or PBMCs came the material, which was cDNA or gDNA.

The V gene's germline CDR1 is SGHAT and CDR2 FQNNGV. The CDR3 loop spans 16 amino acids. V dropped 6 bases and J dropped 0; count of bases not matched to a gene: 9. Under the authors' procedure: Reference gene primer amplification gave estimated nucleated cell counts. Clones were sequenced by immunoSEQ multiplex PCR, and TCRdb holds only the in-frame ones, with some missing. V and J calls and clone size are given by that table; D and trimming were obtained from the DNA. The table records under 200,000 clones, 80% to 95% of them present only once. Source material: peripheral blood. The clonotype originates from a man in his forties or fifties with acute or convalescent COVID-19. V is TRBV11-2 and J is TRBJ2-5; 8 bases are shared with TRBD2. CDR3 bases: TGTGCCAGCAGTACGCGGGGGGCCGAGTACCAAGAGACCCAGTACTTC. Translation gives CASSTRGAEYQETQYF.